This note documents a single TCR beta chain sequence. Antigen unknown. These data belong to a study of T cell responses to AZD1222 COVID-19 vaccine. Sequencing was performed with immunoSEQ multiplex PCR; in TCRdb, only in-frame clones are kept and a portion is missing. The table lists about 83,000 clones, more than 85% of them singletons, with around 30% in the top ten. Whether given at about 4 or about 12 weeks, second doses were pooled. Germline V gene sequence: CDR1 KGHSH, CDR2 LQKENI. V gave up 3 bases and J gave up 7 bases, with 18 bases separating them. The CDR3 spans 15 residues. Whole-study findings and limits: Sampled repertoires all dated from after the peak T cell response. Only a handful of AZD1222 recipients, five to seven in all, had baseline seropositivity.

The sample in question was peripheral blood, obtained 28 days after the second AZD1222 dose. The clonotype originates from an adult who received the AZD1222 COVID-19 vaccine. The chain uses TRBV18 and TRBJ1-2; D unclear. CDR3 region: CASSPLDGQHGGYTF. CDR3 in DNA: TGTGCCAGCTCACCTCTCGACGGGCAACATGGTGGCTACACCTTC. Drawing the rest from reference TRBV18 and TRBJ1-2, the complete variable domain is NAGVMQNPRHLVRRRGQEARLRCSPMKGHSHVYWYRQLPEEGLKFMVYLQKENIIDESGMPKERFSAEFPKEGPSILRIQQVVRGDSAAYFCASSPLDGQHGGYTFGSGTRLTVV.